This T cell receptor beta chain was sequenced for a study of cytomegalovirus exposure and HLA in healthy donors. Study results and caveats: Donor immune exposure was known only as CMV serostatus. Looking again later, the authors saw that most CMV-associated TCR beta chains seemed HLA-restricted. For most TCR sequences rarity was the rule, although some public TCRs occurred in many donors.

Amplification used 60 Vbeta primers and 13 Jbeta primers. Sequencing was performed with immunoSEQ multiplex PCR; in TCRdb, only in-frame clones are kept and a portion is missing. The profile shows roughly 170,000 clones, approximately 82% of them singletons. This clone is a singleton in its sample. The target antigen is unknown. V lost 0 bases and J lost 5, with 13 bases in between. There are 15 residues in the CDR3. Germline lookup yields CDR1 MGHRA and CDR2 YSYEKL. The sequenced sample was PBMCs. The receptor was derived from a male donor in good health and CMV-seronegative. This chain uses TRBV4-1 with TRBJ2-5; D remains ambiguous. The CDR3 here is CASSQDEALWETQYF. CDR3 in DNA: TGCGCCAGCAGCCAAGATGAGGCGTTGTGGGAGACCCAGTACTTC.